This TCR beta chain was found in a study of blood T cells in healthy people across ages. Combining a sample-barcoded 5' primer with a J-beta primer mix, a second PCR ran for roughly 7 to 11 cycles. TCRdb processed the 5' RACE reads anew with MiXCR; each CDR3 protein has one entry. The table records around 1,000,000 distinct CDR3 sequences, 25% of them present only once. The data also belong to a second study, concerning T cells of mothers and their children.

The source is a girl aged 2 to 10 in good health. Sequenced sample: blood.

CDR3 protein: CASSLGVSGADTQYF. The CDR3 region has the DNA TGTGCCAGCAGCTTAGGTGTTTCGGGGGCAGATACGCAGTATTTT. The chain couples TRBV11-2 to TRBJ2-3, with a weak D call TRBD2 (6 bases). In germline, CDR1 is SGHAT, CDR2 FQNNGV. The V gene lost 1 base and the J gene lost 4 bases, with 12 bases spanning the gap. The CDR3 length is 15 residues.